Sequencing of this T cell receptor (beta chain) was carried out in a study of shared clonotypes between healthy human individuals. CDR1 and CDR2 from the germline V gene are LNHDA and SQIVND (reference sequence). This CDR3 contains 13 residues. Deletions cut 5 bases from V and 2 bases from J, with 8 bases between. Genomic DNA of every subset was divided equally among multiple immunoSEQ plates. TCRdb's copy holds only in-frame clones and misses some; the assay was immunoSEQ multiplex PCR. The sample includes some 2,500,000 clones, 92% of them seen just once. As for this clone: Its antigen remains unknown.

Points from the study as a whole: Generally, naive subsets came out with larger estimated richness than memory subsets. Rarefaction revealed incomplete sorted-subset sequencing despite large depth. The study found about 5.1% of naive CD4 clonotypes shared across a few donors.

The chain carries TRBV19 and TRBJ2-3; D not resolved. Sequenced input: naive CD4+ T cells from PBMCs. Stated subset: CD45RA+ positively selected. The source of this sequence is a man younger than 30 in good health. Some clones in this sample may be carry-over from other donors' samples. CDR3 DNA sequence: TGTGCCAGTAGTGGATGGTCCACAGATACGCAGTATTTT. It translates to CASSGWSTDTQYF.